Listed below are T cell receptor beta chains from one sample, sequenced in a study of T-cell memory formation after mild COVID-19. TCRdb reanalysed the 5' RACE reads using MiXCR and keeps one entry per CDR3 protein. The profile shows about 210,000 distinct CDR3 sequences, around 30% of them singletons. Sample: PBMCs or a T cell subset sorted from them (not recorded which). These receptor sequences come from an adult woman who had mild COVID-19 (a few samples of this study predate the infection). Cell type and time point are not known. Both conserved end residues are part of each CDR3. D genes are given only for firm matches. Not every row has a clone size; where given, it reads once, few, many or a size class.

j_gene,abundance,d_gene,v_gene,CDR3aa,CDR3nt
TRBJ2-7,once,TRBD1,TRBV2,CASSNRDSSYEQYF,TGTGCCAGCAGTAACCGGGACAGCTCCTACGAGCAGTACTTC
TRBJ1-2,.,TRBD1,TRBV7-8,CASSVGTDLPMDGYTF,TGTGCCAGCAGCGTAGGGACAGACTTACCCATGGACGGCTACACCTTC
TRBJ1-2,few,TRBD1,TRBV12-3/TRBV12-4,CASSLSRQGAYGYTF,TGTGCCAGCAGTTTAAGTCGACAGGGGGCCTATGGCTACACCTTC
TRBJ2-7,.,TRBD2,TRBV20-1,CSLLAGAGEQYF,TGCAGTTTACTAGCGGGAGCAGGCGAGCAGTACTTC
TRBJ2-3,.,.,TRBV3-1,CASSHGNTDTQYF,TGTGCCAGCAGCCATGGGAACACAGATACGCAGTATTTT
TRBJ2-1,.,.,TRBV7-2,CASSLEVRAREQFF,TGTGCCAGCAGCTTAGAGGTCAGGGCTCGAGAGCAGTTCTTC
TRBJ2-5,few,.,TRBV30,CAWKWGKETQYF,TGTGCCTGGAAATGGGGGAAAGAGACCCAGTACTTC
TRBJ2-7,few,.,TRBV18,CASSPPASYEQYF,TGTGCCAGCTCACCACCGGCCAGCTACGAGCAGTACTTC
TRBJ2-3,.,TRBD2,TRBV13,CASSLVGLAGVTDTQYF,TGTGCCAGCAGCTTAGTGGGACTAGCGGGAGTCACAGATACGCAGTATTTT
TRBJ2-3,few,TRBD2,TRBV5-1,CASSAGGGADTQYF,TGCGCCAGCAGCGCGGGAGGAGGGGCAGATACGCAGTATTTT
TRBJ2-3,.,.,TRBV19,CASTRGTDTQYF,TGTGCCAGTACGAGGGGCACAGATACGCAGTATTTT
TRBJ2-7,few,TRBD2,TRBV27,CASSPTSGSGLVDEQYF,TGTGCCAGCAGTCCGACTAGCGGGAGTGGGCTCGTGGACGAGCAGTACTTC
TRBJ1-2,.,.,TRBV7-2,CASSLGGIRVFGYTF,TGTGCCAGCAGCTTAGGGGGTATTCGGGTATTTGGCTACACCTTC
TRBJ2-3,.,.,TRBV7-2,CASRSMTDTQYF,TGTGCCAGTAGGTCGATGACAGATACGCAGTATTTT
TRBJ1-3,.,TRBD1,TRBV12-3/TRBV12-4,CASSYGQGRNTIYF,TGTGCCAGCAGTTATGGACAGGGTAGAAACACCATATATTTT
TRBJ1-1,.,.,TRBV5-4,CASSGTGTTEAFF,TGTGCCAGCAGCGGAACAGGGACGACTGAAGCTTTCTTT
TRBJ2-3,.,.,TRBV5-6,CASSLRVRTDTQYF,TGTGCCAGCAGCCTCAGGGTAAGGACAGATACGCAGTATTTT
TRBJ2-5,.,TRBD2,TRBV7-9,CASSPKGGETQYF,TGTGCCAGCAGCCCAAAGGGAGGGGAGACCCAGTACTTC
TRBJ2-1,few,TRBD1,TRBV20-1,CSRPGQDYNEQFF,TGCAGTCGGCCGGGACAGGATTACAATGAGCAGTTCTTC
TRBJ2-4,.,.,TRBV20-1,CSASDVNKNIQYF,TGCAGTGCCTCCGACGTCAACAAAAACATTCAGTACTTC
TRBJ2-3,few,.,TRBV20-1,CSARDRVAALTDTQYF,TGCAGTGCTAGAGATCGGGTAGCGGCGCTCACAGATACGCAGTATTTT
TRBJ1-1,.,.,TRBV20-1,CSARQNEAFF,TGCAGTGCTAGGCAGAATGAAGCTTTCTTT
TRBJ2-5,few,.,TRBV30,CAWSVMGETQYF,TGTGCCTGGAGTGTGATGGGAGAGACCCAGTACTTC
TRBJ2-5,.,.,TRBV5-6,CASSLVGQGLQETQYF,TGTGCCAGCAGCTTGGTGGGCCAGGGACTCCAAGAGACCCAGTACTTC
TRBJ2-3,.,TRBD2,TRBV7-2,CASSQGIAGGPRDTQYF,TGTGCCAGCAGCCAGGGGATAGCGGGAGGGCCGAGAGATACGCAGTATTTT
TRBJ1-5,few,.,TRBV7-9,CASSFDTSNQPQHF,TGTGCCAGCAGCTTTGACACCTCCAATCAGCCCCAGCATTTT
TRBJ1-2,.,.,TRBV5-1,CASGDGGSYGYTF,TGCGCCAGCGGGGACGGCGGCTCCTATGGCTACACCTTC